Following are 7 T cell receptor beta chains from one sample sequenced in a study of T cells in Graves' hyperthyroidism and ophthalmopathy. Amplified TCR beta CDR3 regions derived from RNA transcripts. The HTBI primer set was used in a first-round RT-PCR of the TCR CDR3. TCRdb recomputed calls from the multiplex PCR reads with MiXCR, one row per CDR3 protein. The table has roughly 560,000 distinct CDR3 sequences, roughly 15% seen once. Sample: blood. Source of these receptors: a woman aged 40 to 50 with Graves' ophthalmopathy.

There are many counts of this clonotype. The chain is built from TRBV6-1 and TRBJ1-5; TRBD1 agrees at 8 bases. V shed 3 bases, J shed 5 bases, and the junction held 6 bases outside the gene matches. This CDR3 has 15 residues. Germline loops: CDR1 MNHNS, CDR2 SASEGT. The chain's CDR3 is CASSETTGADQPQHF. DNA of the CDR3: TGTGCCAGCAGTGAGACGACAGGGGCCGATCAGCCCCAGCATTTT.

This clonotype appeared many times. The chain recombines TRBV11-3 with TRBJ2-5; 9 bases map to TRBD1. Germline CDR1 reads SGHNT; CDR2 reads YENEEA. Trimming took 2 bases from V and 0 from J; bases not matched to a gene: 4. This CDR3 is built from 16 residues. The CDR3: CASSLPDRGYQETQYF. In DNA form, the CDR3 reads TGTGCCAGCAGCTTACCGGACAGGGGCTACCAAGAGACCCAGTACTTC.

A word on this clonotype: One end of the junction does not line up with germline, which may come from a read error. The V call is TRBV7-2, the J call TRBJ1-5; D not certain. Germline CDR1 reads SGHTA; CDR2 reads FQGNSA. The CDR3 is 15 residues long. The CDR3 DNA follows: TGTGCCGGCAGCTTAGACCGGCTCATAAATCAGCCCCAGCATTTT. Translation: CAGSLDRLINQPQHF.

This clonotype was recorded many times. The V call is TRBV6-5, the J call TRBJ2-4, with 7 bases that match TRBD2. Trimming took 3 bases from V and 10 from J; bases not matched to a gene: 6. The CDR3 is 13 amino acids. CDR1 and CDR2 (germline): MNHEY, SVGAGI. The CDR3 sequence is CASSYIKGGIQYF. The DNA for the CDR3 is TGTGCCAGCAGTTATATTAAGGGAGGGATTCAGTACTTC.

The genes are TRBV2 and TRBJ2-7; a weak D match, TRBD1 (6 bases). CDR1 and CDR2 from the germline V gene are SNHLY and FYNNEI. This CDR3 contains 15 residues. The V end lost 5 bases, the J end lost 2 bases, and 16 bases lay between the germline ends. DNA of the CDR3: TGTGCCAGCAGTAGGACAGCCTCCCTGGCCTACGAGCAGTACTTC. Amino acid sequence: CASSRTASLAYEQYF.

V gene TRBV20-1 combines with J gene TRBJ2-7; 8 bases align to TRBD1. Germline CDR1 reads DFQATT; CDR2 reads SNEGSKA (reference sequence). Germline trimming cut 5 bases from V and 0 bases from J; bases unmatched to any gene: 3. The CDR3 has 13 amino acids. CDR3 loop: CSAPDRASYEQYF. In DNA form, the CDR3 reads TGCAGTGCTCCGGACAGGGCCTCCTACGAGCAGTACTTC.

This clonotype was recorded once. V usage is TRBV28 and J usage is TRBJ2-5; D is perhaps TRBD1 or TRBD2 (6 bases each). From germline, CDR1 is MDHEN and CDR2 SYDVKM. The CDR3 runs to 17 residues. The ends were cut back, 8 bases at V and 5 bases at J, with 27 bases in the middle. The CDR3 is CASGVTTRALGGETQYF. DNA for the CDR3: TGTGCCAGCGGCGTGACAACTAGGGCCTTAGGGGGGGAGACCCAGTACTTC.